This T cell receptor beta chain was observed in a study of CD8 T cells in Susac syndrome. This CDR3 is 13 amino acids long. Germline V gene lookup returns CDR1 GTSNPN and CDR2 SVGIG (reference sequence). Trimming took 5 bases from V and 2 from J; bases not matched to a gene: 2. RNA was extracted with the RNeasy kit, and a quantity of about 0.45 to 1 ug was reverse transcribed using random hexamers. TCRdb re-derived calls from the immunoSEQ multiplex PCR reads in MiXCR, one entry per CDR3 protein. The sample has some 150,000 distinct CDR3 sequences, 94% seen once. Material for sequencing was CD8+ T cells from PBMCs. This clonotype was obtained from a human donor in good health. The chain couples TRBV30 to TRBJ2-2, with 7 bases matching TRBD1. CDR3 nucleotides: TGTGCCTGGGGGACAGTAAACACCGGGGAGCTGTTTTTT. Translation: CAWGTVNTGELFF.